The 6 T cell receptor beta chains presented below share a single source sample, sequenced in a study of T cells in Graves' hyperthyroidism and ophthalmopathy. Researchers took RNA transcripts and amplified the TCR beta CDR3 regions from them. First-round RT-PCR with HTBI primers amplified the TCR CDR3 region. Each CDR3 protein is one row after TCRdb ran MiXCR on the multiplex PCR reads. The sample consists of fewer than 450,000 distinct CDR3 sequences, 13% to 15% of them appearing once. The sequenced sample was blood. The receptors were sampled from a woman aged 55-75 years with Graves' ophthalmopathy.

In the case of this clonotype: It may be a read error: a sequence one base away is much more abundant. The rearrangement joins TRBV6-2 or TRBV6-3 to TRBJ2-7; no reliable D call. V lost 5 bases and J lost 1, with 9 bases in between. Looked up from germline, CDR1 is MNHEY and CDR2 is SVGEGT. This CDR3 is 13 amino acids long. The CDR3 is CASSVDGSYEQYF. The CDR3 DNA sequence: TGTGCCAGCAGTGTGGACGGTTCCTACGAGCAGTACTTC.

The chain combines TRBV6-1 with TRBJ2-7; 8 bases agree with TRBD2. V lost 7 bases to trimming and J lost 3 bases; unmatched junction nucleotides: 8. Germline loops: CDR1 MNHNS, CDR2 SASEGT. The CDR3 is 14 residues long. The CDR3 loop is CASNLSGSSYEQYF. The CDR3 DNA is TGTGCCAGCAACCTGAGCGGGAGTAGCTACGAGCAGTACTTC.

CDR3 in DNA: TGTGCCAGCAGTCACCGGATTAGCGGGCCCCAGGGAGATACGCAGTATTTT. Its protein is CASSHRISGPQGDTQYF. The chain combines TRBV28 with TRBJ2-3, with 7 bases identical to TRBD2. This CDR3 spans 17 amino acids. CDR1 and CDR2 from the germline V gene are MDHEN and SYDVKM. The trim removed 5 bases at V and 5 bases at J, leaving 16 bases unmatched.

This clonotype showed up many times. DNA of the CDR3: TGTGCCAGCTCCCCCTACTCCGGACAGGATACCGGGGAGCTGTTTTTT. Translation gives CASSPYSGQDTGELFF. The chain joins TRBV18 to TRBJ2-2, with TRBD1 matching 7 bases. The V gene end was trimmed by 6 bases and the J gene end by 5 bases; junction bases not matched to a gene: 12. Germline V gene data show CDR1 as KGHSH and CDR2 as LQKENI. This CDR3 comprises 16 residues.

This clonotype was detected a few times. This sequence joins TRBV24-1 and TRBJ2-7, with a tentative D call TRBD1 (5 bases). The end of the DNA fits TRBJ2-1 better, so the J call may be wrong. Germline V CDR1 and CDR2: KGHDR, SFDVKD. The CDR3 spans 15 residues. The CDR3, as DNA: TGTGCCACCAGTGATTGGAAACAGGAGCCCTACGAGCAGTTCTTC. It translates to CATSDWKQEPYEQFF.

The chain carries TRBV27 and TRBJ2-1, with 8 bases identical to TRBD1. Germline V gene sequence: CDR1 MNHEY, CDR2 SMNVEV (reference sequence). CDR3 length: 16 residues. The trim removed 4 bases at V and 6 bases at J, leaving 11 bases unmatched. CDR3 nucleotides: TGTGCCAGCAGTTCAAGGACAGGGACCCAAAGCAATGAGCAGTTCTTC. Its translation is CASSSRTGTQSNEQFF.